The present T cell receptor beta chain was sequenced within a study of cytomegalovirus exposure and HLA in healthy donors. Study findings and constraints: Available immune exposure information was restricted to CMV serostatus only. Most TCR sequences were uncommon, yet certain public TCRs appeared in many donors. The study labeled around 160 TCR beta chains cytomegalovirus-associated.

Germline-derived CDR1 and CDR2 are MDHEN and SYDVKM. CDR3 size: 13 residues. V dropped 7 bases and J dropped 0 bases, with 8 bases sitting between them. The PCR had 60 Vbeta and 13 Jbeta primers. Per the authors' pipeline: It was a later analysis that counted roughly 79 million unique TCR beta chains, of which about 10 million were shared. Profiled with immunoSEQ multiplex PCR; TCRdb holds only in-frame clones, not every one. Clone size and V and J calls were adopted from that table, with D and trimming inferred from the DNA. The sample carries about 140,000 clones, approximately 76% recorded once. As regards this clone: The target antigen is unknown.

The clonotype was recovered from a middle-aged man in good health and CMV-seronegative. The chain links TRBV28 to TRBJ2-3; D unresolved. The source material was PBMCs. The CDR3 sequence: CASKVGSTDTQYF. DNA for the CDR3: TGTGCCAGCAAGGTGGGCAGCACAGATACGCAGTATTTT.